The rows below give T cell receptor beta chains drawn from one sample of a study of shared clonotypes between healthy human individuals. Assay used: immunoSEQ multiplex PCR; TCRdb lists only in-frame clones, some missing. This table holds about 2.3 million clones, more than 80% found once. Sequenced: naive CD4+ T cells from PBMCs. The source of these receptors is a man aged 18 to 29 in good health. Some clones in this sample may be carry-over from other donors' samples. Both conserved end residues are part of each CDR3. D genes are given only for firm matches. Clone size appears in some rows only: once, few, many, or a class for an expanded clone.

J gene	V gene	D gene	clone size	CDR3 protein	CDR3 DNA
TRBJ1-5	TRBV28	NA	NA	CASSPGGDLVAQHF	TGTGCCAGCAGTCCGGGGGGGGACCTCGTGGCCCAGCATTTT
TRBJ2-7	TRBV11-2	NA	NA	CASSLWSEQYF	TGTGCCAGCAGCTTATGGTCCGAGCAGTACTTC
TRBJ2-1	TRBV5-1	TRBD1	NA	CASSAGQGADEQFF	TGCGCCAGCAGCGCAGGACAGGGGGCGGATGAGCAGTTCTTC
TRBJ2-1	TRBV4-2	NA	NA	CASSQFPGYNEQFF	TGTGCCAGCAGCCAATTCCCGGGTTACAATGAGCAGTTCTTC
TRBJ1-2	TRBV10-3	NA	NA	CAIRQSYGYTF	TGTGCCATCAGACAAAGCTATGGCTACACCTTC
TRBJ2-6	TRBV28	NA	NA	CASSFLQGGANVLTF	TGTGCCAGCAGTTTCCTCCAGGGTGGGGCCAACGTCCTGACTTTC
TRBJ1-1	TRBV7-3	NA	NA	CASSLTGNTEAFF	TGTGCCAGCAGCTTGACAGGGAACACTGAAGCTTTCTTT
TRBJ1-1	TRBV5-1	TRBD1	NA	CASSGGSGGHTEAFF	TGCGCCAGCAGCGGGGGATCAGGGGGCCACACTGAAGCTTTCTTT
TRBJ2-5	TRBV5-1	TRBD2	NA	CASSTGLAGAETQYF	TGCGCCAGCAGCACGGGACTAGCGGGAGCTGAGACCCAGTACTTC
TRBJ1-5	TRBV27	TRBD1	few	CASKPSGGISNQPQHF	TGTGCCAGCAAACCCTCAGGGGGCATCAGCAATCAGCCCCAGCATTTT
TRBJ1-5	TRBV9	NA	NA	CACPGPGGNQPQHF	TGTGCCTGTCCAGGTCCCGGGGGCAATCAGCCCCAGCATTTT
TRBJ1-1	TRBV25-1	NA	few	CASGPGTHTEAFF	TGTGCCAGCGGACCTGGGACCCACACTGAAGCTTTCTTT
TRBJ1-1	TRBV5-6	TRBD1	NA	CASSSTPTGLNTEAFF	TGTGCCAGCAGCTCGACCCCGACAGGGTTGAACACTGAAGCTTTCTTT
TRBJ2-7	TRBV11-3	NA	NA	CASSPGRRGSYEQYF	TGTGCCAGCAGCCCGGGTCGCAGGGGATCCTACGAGCAGTACTTC
TRBJ2-7	TRBV28	TRBD2	NA	CASSSPLAGAGEQYF	TGTGCCAGCAGTTCCCCACTAGCGGGAGCGGGCGAGCAGTACTTC
TRBJ1-2	TRBV7-2	TRBD1	NA	CASSLGQGFMVKGYTF	TGTGCCAGCAGCTTGGGACAGGGGTTTATGGTGAAGGGCTACACCTTC
TRBJ2-7	TRBV2	NA	NA	CASSFWAGVTGYEQYF	TGTGCCAGCAGCTTTTGGGCAGGGGTGACGGGCTACGAGCAGTACTTC
TRBJ1-1	TRBV19	NA	NA	CASSIERLLNTEAFF	TGTGCCAGTAGTATAGAGCGACTACTGAACACTGAAGCTTTCTTT
TRBJ1-3	TRBV18	TRBD1	NA	CASSFDGQGSGNTIYF	TGTGCCAGCTCGTTCGACGGACAGGGCTCTGGAAACACCATATATTTT
TRBJ2-7	TRBV5-1	NA	once	CASSLGGRAAAYEQYF	TGCGCCAGCAGCTTGGGGGGCCGGGCCGCCGCCTACGAGCAGTACTTC
TRBJ2-1	TRBV6-1	TRBD2	NA	CASSPSAGGSNEQFF	TGTGCCAGCAGCCCCTCAGCGGGAGGATCCAATGAGCAGTTCTTC
TRBJ1-4	TRBV28	TRBD1	NA	CASRVPGQGGEKLFF	TGTGCCAGCAGGGTTCCGGGACAGGGGGGCGAAAAACTGTTTTTT
TRBJ2-5	TRBV5-1	NA	NA	CASSNTRGGETQYF	TGCGCCAGCAGCAACACCCGGGGAGGCGAGACCCAGTACTTC
TRBJ2-5	TRBV5-1	NA	NA	CASSLGSSGETQYF	TGCGCCAGCAGCTTGGGGTCGTCCGGGGAGACCCAGTACTTC
TRBJ2-6	TRBV6-1	NA	NA	CASSAGGLNSGANVLTF	TGTGCCAGCAGTGCAGGGGGGCTTAACTCTGGGGCCAACGTCCTGACTTTC
TRBJ1-2	TRBV28	NA	NA	CASKTRGLKDYGYTF	TGTGCCAGCAAGACACGAGGGTTGAAGGACTATGGCTACACCTTC
TRBJ2-3	TRBV19	TRBD1	NA	CASSIGQAGTDTQYF	TGTGCCAGTAGCATAGGACAGGCCGGCACAGATACGCAGTATTTT
TRBJ2-2	TRBV7-2	TRBD1	NA	CASSFLGQGIGELFF	TGTGCCAGCAGCTTCTTGGGACAGGGCATCGGGGAGCTGTTTTTT
TRBJ2-2	TRBV27	TRBD2	NA	CASSLRALAGGPTGELFF	TGTGCCAGCAGTTTAAGGGCGCTAGCGGGAGGCCCCACCGGGGAGCTGTTTTTT
TRBJ2-1	TRBV6-1	TRBD1	NA	CASSGTGASSYNEQFF	TGTGCCAGCAGTGGGACAGGCGCGAGCTCCTACAATGAGCAGTTCTTC
TRBJ1-5	TRBV10-3	TRBD1	NA	CAISGEPRQGLRNQPQHF	TGTGCCATCAGTGGAGAGCCGCGACAGGGGCTTCGAAATCAGCCCCAGCATTTT
TRBJ2-3	TRBV30	NA	NA	CAWSGRDRSTDTQYF	TGTGCCTGGAGTGGTAGGGATAGGAGCACAGATACGCAGTATTTT
TRBJ2-5	TRBV7-2	NA	NA	CASSYDRQKETQYF	TGTGCCAGCAGCTATGACAGACAGAAAGAGACCCAGTACTTC
TRBJ2-2	TRBV18	TRBD1	NA	CASSRGTGEAGELFF	TGTGCCAGCTCACGCGGGACAGGTGAAGCCGGGGAGCTGTTTTTT
TRBJ1-2	TRBV6-5	NA	once	CASGLGGFYTF	TGTGCCAGCGGACTTGGAGGATTCTACACCTTC
TRBJ2-5	TRBV5-4	TRBD1	NA	CASSPGTGEGRETQYF	TGTGCCAGCAGCCCCGGGACAGGGGAAGGTCGAGAGACCCAGTACTTC
TRBJ1-4	TRBV6-1	TRBD1	once	CASSDTGGSANEKLFF	TGTGCCAGCAGTGATACAGGGGGGTCGGCTAATGAAAAACTGTTTTTT
TRBJ1-5	TRBV7-9	NA	NA	CASSSSGAGANQPQHF	TGTGCCAGCAGTTCAAGCGGCGCAGGGGCCAATCAGCCCCAGCATTTT
TRBJ2-5	TRBV18	NA	NA	CASSPRVRQETQYF	TGTGCCAGCTCACCACGGGTGCGGCAAGAGACCCAGTACTTC
TRBJ2-5	TRBV11-2	TRBD1	NA	CASSLDREETQYF	TGTGCCAGCAGCCTCGACAGGGAAGAGACCCAGTACTTC
TRBJ2-1	TRBV10-3	TRBD1	NA	CATLTGGDYNEQFF	TGTGCCACCCTGACAGGGGGCGACTACAATGAGCAGTTCTTC
TRBJ2-5	TRBV6-1	NA	NA	CASSEMVTETQYF	TGTGCCAGCAGTGAAATGGTGACTGAGACCCAGTACTTC
TRBJ2-2	TRBV18	NA	NA	CASSPPETSSGELFF	TGTGCCAGCTCACCACCGGAGACTAGTTCCGGGGAGCTGTTTTTT
TRBJ2-3	TRBV4-2	TRBD2	NA	CASSQVAGRLTDTQYF	TGTGCCAGCAGCCAAGTCGCCGGGAGGTTGACAGATACGCAGTATTTT
TRBJ2-7	TRBV6-6	TRBD1	NA	CASSYGTDSYEQYF	TGTGCCAGCAGTTATGGGACAGACTCCTACGAGCAGTACTTC
TRBJ2-5	TRBV2	TRBD1	NA	CASSTGTGGSGYF	TGTGCCAGCAGTACCGGGACAGGGGGTTCGGGGTACTTC
TRBJ1-1	TRBV18	NA	NA	CASSPGGTNTEAFF	TGTGCCAGCTCGCCCGGGGGGACGAACACTGAAGCTTTCTTT
TRBJ1-1	TRBV7-2	NA	few	CASSWTVNTEAFF	TGTGCCAGCAGCTGGACAGTCAACACTGAAGCTTTCTTT
TRBJ2-1	TRBV4-3	TRBD1	NA	CASSNRGVKGNEQFF	TGCGCCAGCAGCAACAGGGGCGTGAAGGGGAATGAGCAGTTCTTC
TRBJ1-1	TRBV7-9	NA	few	CASSSQDEAFF	TGTGCCAGCAGCTCACAAGATGAAGCTTTCTTT
TRBJ2-5	TRBV18	NA	NA	CASSPFPQGQETQYF	TGTGCCAGCTCACCGTTTCCCCAGGGGCAAGAGACCCAGTACTTC
TRBJ1-4	TRBV4-1	NA	NA	CASSPRGTNEKLFF	TGCGCCAGCAGCCCCAGGGGAACTAATGAAAAACTGTTTTTT
TRBJ1-3	TRBV15	NA	NA	CATSRVPGTGNTIYF	TGTGCCACCAGCAGAGTGCCGGGAACTGGAAACACCATATATTTT
TRBJ1-2	TRBV2	NA	NA	CASSAGTEGYTF	TGTGCCAGCAGTGCCGGGACGGAAGGCTACACCTTC
TRBJ2-5	TRBV29-1	NA	NA	CSVSGLGETQYF	TGCAGCGTGTCGGGGTTGGGAGAGACCCAGTACTTC
TRBJ1-1	TRBV19	TRBD1	NA	CASARGMWTEAFF	TGTGCCAGCGCCAGGGGGATGTGGACTGAAGCTTTCTTT
TRBJ1-2	TRBV28	TRBD1	NA	CASSLGGQGSYGYTF	TGTGCCAGCAGTTTAGGGGGACAGGGTTCTTATGGCTACACCTTC
TRBJ2-5	TRBV18	TRBD1	NA	CASSPTAGGWETQYF	TGTGCCAGCTCACCGACGGCAGGGGGATGGGAGACCCAGTACTTC
TRBJ1-1	TRBV6-1	TRBD1	NA	CASSERDRPGWMNTEAFF	TGTGCCAGCAGTGAAAGGGACAGGCCTGGGTGGATGAACACTGAAGCTTTCTTT
TRBJ1-1	TRBV28	NA	NA	CASSRRNQGTTEAFF	TGTGCCAGCAGCCGACGCAATCAGGGGACCACTGAAGCTTTCTTT